This T cell receptor (beta chain) was obtained from a study of regulatory T cells in long-lasting Graves disease. CDR3-region Arm-PCR and iRepertoire HTBI primers produced the TCR beta libraries. As originally analysed: Samples collectively showed fewer than 80 TRBV and more than 12 TRBJ segments. TCRdb ran MiXCR on the multiplex PCR reads and lists one entry per CDR3 protein. TCRdb, not the original authors, processed these V and J calls. Here the sample spans more than 300,000 distinct CDR3 sequences, about 19% being singletons. CDR1 is SEHNR and CDR2 is FQNEAQ in the germline V gene (reference sequence). This CDR3 contains 14 residues. Trimming shortened V by 5 bases and J by 6 bases, and 14 bases separated the two germline ends. Specified time point: persistent/refractory GD, antithyroid drugs over 5 years with positive TRAb. PBMC-derived RNA was used for the TCR library.

The chain uses TRBV7-9 and TRBJ1-3; no firm D call. This sample comprised peripheral blood mononuclear cells (PBMCs), obtained when the disease was refractory, from a patient treated with antithyroid drugs. This TCR came from a female donor with Graves disease. The CDR3 reads CASSLTPKENTIYF. Here the CDR3 DNA reads TGTGCCAGCAGCCTCACCCCAAAGGAAAACACCATATATTTT.